These 10 T cell receptor beta chains were sequenced from one sample in a study of T cells in Graves' hyperthyroidism and ophthalmopathy. From RNA transcripts, TCR beta CDR3 regions were amplified. The HTBI primer set was used in a first-round RT-PCR of the TCR CDR3. MiXCR, run by TCRdb on the multiplex PCR reads, gives a single entry per CDR3 protein. The sample includes about 570,000 distinct CDR3 sequences, around 45% of them seen just once. The sequencing sample was made of peripheral blood or thyroid tissue (not recorded which). These receptors were obtained from an adult woman with Graves' disease, either hyperthyroidism or ophthalmopathy (not recorded which).

The gene calls are TRBV20-1 and TRBJ1-3; no firm D call. This CDR3 region has 8 residues. Looked up from germline, CDR1 is DFQATT and CDR2 is SNEGSKA (reference sequence). The V end was cut by 7 bases, the J end by 7 bases, with 2 bases between. Written as DNA, the CDR3 is TGCAGTGGTAACACCATATATTTT. Protein: CSGNTIYF.

This clonotype occurred many times. J is TRBJ2-5 and V is TRBV20-1; D gene unclear. CDR1 and CDR2 (germline): DFQATT, SNEGSKA (reference sequence). The CDR3 is 12 residues long. V was shortened by 4 bases and J by 4 bases, with 10 bases between the two germline ends. The DNA of the CDR3 is TGCAGTGCTATCCGGCGATCAGAGACCCAGTACTTC. Its translation: CSAIRRSETQYF.

In its sample, this clonotype was seen once. This chain uses TRBV6-1 with TRBJ2-7, with D hard to call. Germline assignment: CDR1 MNHNS and CDR2 SASEGT. The CDR3 is 12 residues long. Trimming left V 6 bases short and J 5 bases short, with 11 bases between. CDR3 sequence reads: CASSDWDDEQYF. Here the CDR3 DNA reads TGTGCCAGCAGCGACTGGGATGACGAGCAGTACTTC.

This clonotype was seen only once. The chain recombines TRBV5-1 with TRBJ2-7, with 7 nucleotides matching TRBD1. The length of the CDR3 is 16 residues. Trimming removed 0 bases from V and 5 bases from J; junction bases left unmatched: 11. Germline CDR1 is SGHRS and CDR2 is YFSETQ. CDR3 DNA: TGCGCCAGCAGCTTGGATAGGAGAGGGGGCAAGGACGAGCAGTACTTC. Protein: CASSLDRRGGKDEQYF.

This clonotype was counted ten times or more. The rearrangement links TRBV7-9 to TRBJ1-5; unclear D gene. Trimming shortened V by 6 bases and J by 4 bases, and 10 bases separated the two germline ends. Germline CDR1 and CDR2: SEHNR and FQNEAQ (reference sequence). The CDR3 spans 13 residues. CDR3: CASRGGENQPQHF. The CDR3, as DNA: TGTGCCAGCAGGGGCGGGGAGAATCAGCCCCAGCATTTT.

The chain combines TRBV7-2 with TRBJ2-5, with D possibly being TRBD2 (6 bases). In germline, CDR1 is SGHTA, CDR2 FQGNSA. The CDR3 is made up of 15 amino acids. V was cut by 0 bases and J by 2 bases, with 10 bases left in between. CDR3 coding DNA: TGTGCCAGCAGCTTAGCCCCGGGACTGCAAGAGACCCAGTACTTC. Protein sequence: CASSLAPGLQETQYF.

The chain joins TRBV2 to TRBJ2-5; possible D gene TRBD1, 6 bases. The CDR3 contains 15 residues. CDR1 and CDR2 from the germline V gene are SNHLY and FYNNEI. Trimming took off 1 base at V and 9 bases at J, with 18 bases between the two ends. The CDR3 protein is CASSEGTDRSQPQYF. For the CDR3, the DNA is TGTGCCAGCAGTGAAGGGACTGACAGGAGTCAGCCCCAGTACTTC.

The V and J genes are TRBV5-1 and TRBJ2-2, with 11 bases identical to TRBD1. The germline V gene has CDR1 SGHRS and CDR2 YFSETQ. The CDR3 consists of 15 residues. V lost 4 bases and J lost 6; bases outside the gene matches: 5. For the CDR3, the DNA is TGCGCCAGCAGCGGGGGACAGGGGGACCCCGGGGAGCTGTTTTTT. Amino acids: CASSGGQGDPGELFF.

The rearrangement uses TRBV15 and TRBJ1-4; the D is unclear. CDR1 and CDR2 from the germline V gene are LNHNV and YYDKDF (reference sequence). The CDR3 contains 13 residues. V was pared by 5 bases and J by 8 bases, with 12 bases between. The CDR3 protein is CATSPRSGEKLFF. In nucleotides, the CDR3 is TGTGCCACCAGCCCCCGTTCGGGAGAAAAACTGTTTTTT.

This clonotype was counted at least ten times. V is TRBV13 and J is TRBJ2-2; D remains unclear. Per the germline V gene, CDR1 is PRHDT and CDR2 is FYEKMQ (reference sequence). This CDR3 has 15 amino acids. V lost 4 bases to trimming and J lost 6 bases, with 15 bases between them. The CDR3 nucleotides are TGTGCCAGCAGCTCAAGGTCCACCCAGCCCGGGGAGCTGTTTTTT. Translation: CASSSRSTQPGELFF.